These 20 T cell receptor beta chains originate from one sample sequenced in a study of T cells in Graves' hyperthyroidism and ophthalmopathy. Amplification of TCR beta CDR3 regions used RNA as the template. HTBI primers were the set used in a first-round RT-PCR of the TCR CDR3. Each CDR3 protein is one row after TCRdb ran MiXCR on the multiplex PCR reads. The sample yields a few hundred thousand distinct CDR3 sequences, approximately 15% seen once. The sample comprised blood. These receptors were obtained from a woman in her thirties or forties with Graves' hyperthyroidism that later progressed to Graves' ophthalmopathy.

Ten or more counts support this clonotype. The rearrangement links TRBV2 to TRBJ2-3; D remains unclear. Deletions cut 7 bases from V and 0 bases from J, with 11 bases between. CDR3 size: 14 residues. Germline assignment: CDR1 SNHLY and CDR2 FYNNEI. This CDR3 reads CASNKGTSTDTQYF. CDR3 nucleotide sequence: TGTGCCAGCAATAAGGGAACTAGCACAGATACGCAGTATTTT.

This clonotype was seen many times. The V and J genes are TRBV5-1 and TRBJ2-7; D perhaps matches TRBD2 (6 bases). Trimming left V 0 bases short and J 1 base short, with 11 bases between. The CDR3 extends over 15 amino acids. The germline CDR1 and CDR2 sequences are SGHRS and YFSETQ. Here the CDR3 reads CASSLVGGASYEQYF. Here the CDR3 DNA reads TGCGCCAGCAGCTTGGTCGGAGGGGCATCCTACGAGCAGTACTTC.

The CDR3 DNA reads as TGTGCCAGCAGAACAGGAAACTCCTATAATTCACCCCTCCACTTT. Amino acids: CASRTGNSYNSPLHF. The chain joins TRBV6-1 to TRBJ1-6, with TRBD1 as a possible D gene (5 bases). The CDR3 contains 15 residues. V was trimmed by 6 bases and J by 0 bases, leaving 9 bases between them. Germline V gene lookup returns CDR1 MNHNS and CDR2 SASEGT.

Points on this clonotype: Since a much larger clone is just one base distant, this may be a read error. The chain combines TRBV19 with TRBJ2-1, with 8 bases lining up with TRBD1. Germline V gives CDR1 LNHDA, CDR2 SQIVND (reference sequence). V lost 1 base, J lost 6 bases, and 5 bases stayed unmatched. This CDR3 region has 15 residues. CDR3 sequence reads: CASSIAGGHLNEQFF. For the CDR3, the DNA is TGTGCCAGTAGTATAGCAGGGGGCCATCTCAATGAGCAGTTCTTC.

This clonotype has at least ten counts. This sequence joins TRBV14 and TRBJ2-7; D is possibly TRBD1 or TRBD2 (5 bases each). The CDR3 contains 16 residues. Germline values: CDR1 SGHDN, CDR2 FVKESK. V lost 0 bases and J lost 3, with 15 bases in between. The CDR3 DNA is TGTGCCAGCAGCCAAGATTTAGAACGAGGGGTCTACGAGCAGTACTTC. It is translated as CASSQDLERGVYEQYF.

This clonotype was counted many times. This sequence joins TRBV20-1 and TRBJ2-5; no reliable D call. The CDR3 has 12 amino acids. The V end was cut by 6 bases, the J end by 0 bases, with 8 bases between. From germline, CDR1 is DFQATT and CDR2 SNEGSKA (reference sequence). The CDR3 DNA reads as TGCAGTGCCCGAGACAACCAAGAGACCCAGTACTTC. Translating it yields CSARDNQETQYF.

This clonotype came up many times. The chain combines TRBV10-3 with TRBJ2-1, with 10 bases lining up with TRBD2. In germline, CDR1 is ENHRY, CDR2 SYGVKD. The CDR3 sequence is 16 residues long. Germline trimming cut 6 bases from V and 0 bases from J; bases unmatched to any gene: 5. CDR3 nucleotides: TGTGCCATCAGGGGGACTAGCGACAGCTCCTACAATGAGCAGTTCTTC. This gives the protein CAIRGTSDSSYNEQFF.

At least ten counts were recorded for this clonotype. The V and J genes are TRBV25-1 and TRBJ1-2; D is perhaps TRBD1 (6 bases). The length of the CDR3 is 11 residues. V was trimmed by 5 bases and J by 10 bases, leaving 11 bases between them. Germline CDR1 reads MGHDK; CDR2 reads SYGVNS. The CDR3, as DNA: TGTGCCAGCAGTCTTGGACAGCACTACACCTTC. This sequence encodes CASSLGQHYTF.

This clonotype was counted ten times or more. The V and J genes are TRBV15 and TRBJ2-1, with 12 bases fitting TRBD2. The CDR3 totals 18 residues. Unmatched junction bases numbered 6, after V lost 3 bases and J lost 0 bases. CDR1 is LNHNV, CDR2 YYDKDF, per germline (reference sequence). The CDR3 sequence: CATSSSLAGGISYNEQFF. As DNA, the CDR3 is TGTGCCACCAGCAGTTCACTAGCGGGAGGCATCTCCTACAATGAGCAGTTCTTC.

This clonotype has ten or more counts. V usage is TRBV10-1 and J usage is TRBJ1-5, with 8 nucleotides matching TRBD1. Germline V gene lookup returns CDR1 WNHNN and CDR2 SYGVQD (reference sequence). CDR3 length equals 13 residues. Losses at the gene ends were 4 bases for V and 5 bases for J; bases not matched to a gene: 1. For the CDR3, the DNA is TGCGCCAGCAGTGGGACAGGGCATCAGCCCCAGCATTTT. Translated, it gives CASSGTGHQPQHF.

This clonotype was counted ten times or more. The chain carries TRBV12-3 or TRBV12-4 and TRBJ2-7, with D perhaps matching TRBD1 (6 bases). V was pared by 3 bases and J by 0 bases, with 9 bases between. The CDR3 is 14 amino acids. In nucleotides, the CDR3 is TGTGCCAGCAGTTTGACAGGTTCCTCCTACGAGCAGTACTTC. Its protein is CASSLTGSSYEQYF.

This clonotype was found many times. The chain joins TRBV28 to TRBJ2-7, with D possibly being TRBD1 (6 bases). Germline V CDR1 and CDR2: MDHEN, SYDVKM. The germline V and J ends were trimmed by 5 bases and 4 bases, with 15 bases remaining between them. CDR3 size: 14 residues. In DNA form, the CDR3 reads TGTGCCAGCAGTCTACCGGGACATAAGTACGAGCAGTACTTC. It translates to CASSLPGHKYEQYF.

This clonotype was seen ten or more times. This chain connects TRBV7-3 to TRBJ2-3, with D perhaps TRBD2 (6 bases). V lost 1 base and J lost 3, with 11 bases in between. Germline CDR1 and CDR2: SGHTA and FQGTGA. The CDR3 consists of 15 residues. CDR3 DNA: TGTGCCAGCAGCTTAATCGTGGGAGGTACAGATACGCAGTATTTT. This sequence encodes CASSLIVGGTDTQYF. The whole variable domain, remainder taken from reference TRBV7-3 and TRBJ2-3, is GAGVSQTPSNKVTEKGKYVELRCDPISGHTALYWYRQSLGQGPEFLIYFQGTGAADDSGLPNDRFFAVRPEGSVSTLKIQRTERGDSAVYLCASSLIVGGTDTQYFGPGTRLTVL.

This clonotype was detected many times. This sequence joins TRBV7-9 and TRBJ2-1; TRBD2 matches at 8 bases. Germline loops: CDR1 SEHNR, CDR2 FQNEAQ (reference sequence). The CDR3 is made up of 17 amino acids. After removal of 4 bases from V and 3 bases from J, the junction contained 11 bases not matched to a gene. The CDR3 protein is CASSSAGTSRLYNEQFF. The CDR3 DNA follows: TGTGCCAGCAGCTCCGCCGGGACTAGTCGTCTCTACAATGAGCAGTTCTTC.

The table lists this clonotype with many counts. The rearrangement links TRBV5-1 to TRBJ2-2; D is perhaps TRBD2 (6 bases). Looked up from germline, CDR1 is SGHRS and CDR2 is YFSETQ. V was pared by 4 bases and J by 7 bases, with 11 bases between. The CDR3 runs 13 residues. The CDR3 spells CASSPDYGGELFF. The CDR3 DNA follows: TGCGCCAGCAGCCCGGACTATGGCGGGGAGCTGTTTTTT.

This clonotype was seen repeatedly, ten times or more. The chain carries TRBV10-3 and TRBJ1-2, with D tentatively TRBD1 (6 bases). The CDR3 extends over 15 amino acids. In germline, CDR1 is ENHRY, CDR2 SYGVKD. The V end was cut by 2 bases, the J end by 1 base, with 11 bases between. CDR3 sequence: CAISEDKGVNYGYTF. The CDR3 DNA sequence: TGTGCCATCAGTGAGGATAAGGGGGTTAACTATGGCTACACCTTC.

This clonotype was found many times. This sequence joins TRBV6-1 and TRBJ1-1; D might be TRBD1 (6 bases). The V gene lost 5 bases and the J gene lost 6 bases, with 13 bases spanning the gap. Germline CDR1 and CDR2: MNHNS and SASEGT. The CDR3 has 13 residues. The CDR3 reads CASSLQGIAEAFF. CDR3 DNA: TGTGCCAGCAGTCTACAGGGTATAGCTGAAGCTTTCTTT.

The V call is TRBV20-1, the J call TRBJ2-7; D not certain. Germline V gene lookup returns CDR1 DFQATT and CDR2 SNEGSKA (reference sequence). The CDR3 loop spans 13 amino acids. The germline V and J ends were trimmed by 6 bases and 3 bases, with 15 bases remaining between them. CDR3 nucleotide sequence: TGCAGTGCCAAGAACGGACCAGACTACGAGCAGTACTTC. This gives the protein CSAKNGPDYEQYF.

The rearrangement links TRBV19 to TRBJ2-2; no reliable D call. The CDR3 has 17 amino acids. Germline V gives CDR1 LNHDA, CDR2 SQIVND (reference sequence). The germline V and J ends were trimmed by 5 bases and 5 bases, with 21 bases remaining between them. The CDR3 here is CASSPSDLRTRTGELFF. The CDR3, as DNA: TGTGCCAGTAGTCCATCAGACCTACGAACAAGGACCGGGGAGCTGTTTTTT.

This clonotype was counted ten times or more. The chain carries TRBV28 and TRBJ1-2, with D possibly being TRBD1 (6 bases). The CDR3 totals 16 residues. Germline CDR1 MDHEN, CDR2 SYDVKM. V was shortened by 6 bases and J by 4 bases, with 21 bases between the two germline ends. CDR3 protein: CASSGPGGEVAYGYTF. Here the CDR3 DNA reads TGTGCCAGCAGCGGCCCTGGGGGCGAGGTTGCCTATGGCTACACCTTC.